The 10 T cell receptor beta chains below come from one sample, sequenced in a study of regulatory T cells in long-lasting Graves disease. Time point described: persistent/refractory GD, antithyroid drugs over 5 years with positive TRAb. PBMCs provided the RNA from which the TCR library was made. iRepertoire HTBI primers and Arm-PCR of CDR3 regions built TCR beta libraries. From the multiplex PCR reads, TCRdb called clonotypes with MiXCR, one entry per CDR3 protein. This sample has roughly 470,000 distinct CDR3 sequences, with 20% found just once. The sequenced sample was peripheral blood mononuclear cells (PBMCs), obtained when the disease was refractory, from a patient treated with antithyroid drugs. The source of these receptors is a female donor with Graves disease.

This clonotype showed up just a few times. V and J are TRBV30 and TRBJ1-5; possibly TRBD1 for D (5 bases). Germline V gene lookup returns CDR1 GTSNPN and CDR2 SVGIG (reference sequence). Between the trimmed V and J ends, which lost 5 bases and 7 bases, there was a span of 15 bases. The CDR3 totals 13 residues. The CDR3 DNA reads TGTGCCTGGGCGGATCAGGGTAACCAGCCCCAGCATTTT. Protein: CAWADQGNQPQHF.

The J gene is TRBJ1-1, the V gene TRBV7-9; unclear D gene. The germline gives CDR1 SEHNR, CDR2 FQNEAQ (reference sequence). The CDR3 is 17 residues long. V lost 0 bases, J lost 1 base, and 15 bases lay in between. The CDR3 sequence is CASSLAVPGATNTEAFF. Here the CDR3 DNA reads TGTGCCAGCAGCTTAGCGGTTCCAGGAGCCACGAACACTGAAGCTTTCTTT.

This clonotype was picked up many times. This chain links TRBV12-3 or TRBV12-4 with TRBJ2-7, with 9 bases fitting TRBD1. V shed 8 bases, J shed 3 bases, and the junction held 5 bases outside the gene matches. There are 13 residues in the CDR3. CDR3 sequence reads: CASGAGQGYEQYF. CDR3 nucleotide sequence: TGTGCCAGCGGCGCGGGACAGGGCTACGAGCAGTACTTC.

This clonotype occurred a few times. The gene calls are TRBV7-2 and TRBJ2-1, with TRBD2 identical over 11 bases. J was trimmed by 5 bases and V by 4 bases; bases with no gene match: 4. This CDR3 is 15 amino acids long. Germline V CDR1 and CDR2: SGHTA, FQGNSA. In DNA form, the CDR3 reads TGTGCCAGCAGCTCGAGACTAGCGGGGAACAATGAGCAGTTCTTC. Its protein product is CASSSRLAGNNEQFF.

This clonotype was observed a handful of times. J is TRBJ2-1 and V is TRBV7-6, with 9 bases identical to TRBD2. CDR3 size: 18 residues. V was clipped by 2 bases and J by 2 bases; unmatched bases: 10. The germline gives CDR1 SGHVS, CDR2 FNYEAQ. The CDR3 here is CASSLLGGRAGTYNEQFF. The CDR3 DNA sequence: TGTGCCAGCAGCTTATTAGGCGGGAGGGCCGGGACCTACAATGAGCAGTTCTTC.

In its sample, this clonotype was seen a few times. The CDR3, as DNA: TGTGCCAGCAGCTTACCGACAGTTAACCAAGAGACCCAGTACTTC. It encodes CASSLPTVNQETQYF. J is TRBJ2-5 and V is TRBV7-9; D may be TRBD1 (5 bases). Per the germline V gene, CDR1 is SEHNR and CDR2 is FQNEAQ (reference sequence). Trimming left V 2 bases short and J 0 bases short, with 10 bases between. CDR3 size: 15 residues.

This clonotype was seen only a few times. This chain joins TRBV4-1 and TRBJ2-7; possible D gene TRBD2, 6 bases. With 0 bases removed from V and 2 bases from J, the gap between germline ends came to 11 bases. The CDR3 runs 15 residues. From germline, CDR1 is MGHRA and CDR2 YSYEKL. The CDR3 DNA is TGCGCCAGCAGCCAAGAGGAAGGCGGGACCTACGAGCAGTACTTC. It is translated as CASSQEEGGTYEQYF.

The sample holds many counts of this clonotype. The genes are TRBV13 and TRBJ2-7, with D perhaps given as TRBD1 or TRBD2 (5 bases each). Germline V gene data show CDR1 as PRHDT and CDR2 as FYEKMQ (reference sequence). The ends were cut back, 5 bases at V and 2 bases at J, with 19 bases in the middle. This CDR3 has 16 amino acids. This CDR3 reads CASSIRVGPRTYEQYF. DNA for the CDR3: TGTGCCAGCAGCATAAGGGTGGGACCGCGAACCTACGAGCAGTACTTC.

This clonotype was counted a single time. The chain couples TRBV28 to TRBJ1-2; D is possibly TRBD1 (5 bases). Germline V gives CDR1 MDHEN, CDR2 SYDVKM. This CDR3 comprises 15 residues. The V gene lost 11 bases and the J gene lost 13 bases, with 32 bases spanning the gap. The CDR3 nucleotides are TGTGCCTCCGCAGGGCCCCTAGCCAGGGATAAGGACGTCACCTTC. Translating gives CASAGPLARDKDVTF.

The V and J genes are TRBV11-3 and TRBJ2-3; no firm D call. CDR3 length equals 15 residues. Trimming removed 1 base at V and 6 bases at J, with 14 bases between. Germline values: CDR1 SGHNT, CDR2 YENEEA. The CDR3 DNA is TGTGCCAGCAGCTTAGGGTATTCGGAGTTTGATACGCAGTATTTT. It specifies CASSLGYSEFDTQYF.